Below, 29 T cell receptor beta chains from the same sample are listed, as sequenced in a study. Amplification of TRBV12-4/TRBJ1-2 clonotypes used adaptor-ligated barcode primers. TCRdb passed the multiplex PCR reads through MiXCR, listing each CDR3 protein once. The table has a few thousand distinct CDR3 sequences, 0.85% to 1.2% seen once. Treg sorting used a CD4+CD25+CD127-/low gate. Sequencing used tumor-infiltrating Tregs sorted from the breast tumor. Receptors originate from a female donor with breast cancer.

This clonotype qualifies as medium-sized. The rearrangement joins TRBV12-3 or TRBV12-4 to TRBJ1-2; TRBD1 might be the D (5 bases). The CDR3 extends over 13 amino acids. V was trimmed by 5 bases and J by 1 base, leaving 8 bases between them. This CDR3 is CASSTGVNYGYTF. The CDR3 DNA reads as TGTGCCAGCAGTACAGGAGTTAACTATGGCTACACCTTC.

This clonotype was observed at least ten times. The chain joins TRBV12-3 or TRBV12-4 to TRBJ1-2; 7 bases line up with TRBD1. CDR3 length: 12 residues. Trimming cost V 6 bases and J 4 bases; bases outside gene matches: 2. The CDR3 is CASRDRPYGYTF. DNA of the CDR3: TGTGCCAGCAGGGACAGGCCCTATGGCTACACCTTC.

In this sample, this clonotype is medium-sized (0.01 to 0.1%). DNA of the CDR3: TGTGCCAGCAGACCAGACAGACGAGGTGGCTACACCTTC. Protein: CASRPDRRGGYTF. This chain joins TRBV12-3 or TRBV12-4 and TRBJ1-2, with D maybe TRBD1 (5 bases). Trimming stripped 6 bases from V and 7 bases from J, with 15 bases between. The CDR3 consists of 13 residues.

Sample share makes this clonotype medium-sized. This chain links TRBV12-3 or TRBV12-4 with TRBJ1-2, with TRBD1 as a possible D gene (6 bases). This CDR3 spans 13 amino acids. V shed 6 bases and J shed 5 bases, with 13 bases lying between them. CDR3 protein: CASSQDRLYGYTF. The CDR3, as DNA: TGTGCCAGCAGCCAGGACAGACTATATGGCTACACCTTC.

By sample fraction, this clonotype is medium-sized. Here the CDR3 reads CASSPTGSAYGYTF. The CDR3 coding sequence is TGTGCCAGCAGTCCAACAGGATCCGCCTATGGCTACACCTTC. The gene calls are TRBV12-3 or TRBV12-4 and TRBJ1-2, with D perhaps matching TRBD1 (5 bases). Trimming shortened V by 5 bases and J by 4 bases, and 14 bases separated the two germline ends. The CDR3 totals 14 residues.

By share, this clonotype ranks as medium-sized (0.01 to 0.1%). The chain recombines TRBV12-3 or TRBV12-4 with TRBJ1-2; 8 nucleotides line up with TRBD1. This CDR3 has 12 residues. Losses at the gene ends were 6 bases for V and 8 bases for J; bases not matched to a gene: 5. As DNA, the CDR3 is TGTGCCAGCAGGGACAGGGCGGGAGGCTACACCTTC. Translated, it gives CASRDRAGGYTF.

In its sample, this clonotype ranks as medium-sized (0.01 to 0.1%). The chain uses TRBV12-3 or TRBV12-4 and TRBJ1-2; D possibly corresponds to TRBD1 (6 bases). The CDR3 totals 14 residues. V was shortened by 2 bases and J by 2 bases, with 9 bases between the two germline ends. For the CDR3, the DNA is TGTGCCAGCAGTTTATATGGACAGAACTATGGCTACACCTTC. Translated, it gives CASSLYGQNYGYTF.

By proportion, this clonotype is medium-sized. The V call is TRBV12-3 or TRBV12-4, the J call TRBJ1-2; D is ambiguous. Trimming cost V 7 bases and J 8 bases, with 20 bases left between them. This CDR3 region has 14 residues. This chain's CDR3 is CASNLLGIQKGYTF. CDR3 DNA sequence: TGTGCCAGCAACCTCCTAGGGATTCAAAAGGGCTACACCTTC.

This clonotype is judged large. This rearrangement joins TRBV12-3 or TRBV12-4 to TRBJ1-2, with D hard to call. The CDR3 is 13 residues long. Deletions cut 0 bases from V and 5 bases from J, with 7 bases between. CDR3 protein: CASSLAEGYGYTF. CDR3 sequence (DNA): TGTGCCAGCAGTTTAGCGGAAGGGTATGGCTACACCTTC.

This clonotype counts as medium-sized. The rearrangement joins TRBV12-3 or TRBV12-4 to TRBJ1-2; perhaps TRBD1 as D (6 bases). The CDR3 is made up of 14 amino acids. V shed 6 bases and J shed 4 bases, with 15 bases lying between them. Here the CDR3 reads CASRVGQYGYGYTF. CDR3 DNA: TGTGCCAGCAGAGTTGGACAGTATGGCTATGGCTACACCTTC.

This clonotype is large by share. The J gene is TRBJ1-2, the V gene TRBV12-3 or TRBV12-4; tentatively, D is TRBD1 (6 bases). Trimming pared 6 bases from V and 4 bases from J, leaving 12 bases between. The length of the CDR3 is 13 residues. The DNA of the CDR3 is TGTGCCAGCAGCCCCGACAGGATCTATGGCTACACCTTC. Encoded protein: CASSPDRIYGYTF.

This clonotype is categorized as large. The chain combines TRBV12-3 or TRBV12-4 with TRBJ1-2; unclear D gene. V was trimmed by 2 bases and J by 6 bases, leaving 10 bases between them. This CDR3 comprises 13 residues. The CDR3 DNA follows: TGTGCCAGCAGTTTATGGGTTGAGGATGGCTACACCTTC. This encodes CASSLWVEDGYTF.

This clonotype counts as medium-sized. The chain employs TRBV12-3 or TRBV12-4 and TRBJ1-2; TRBD1 agrees at 7 bases. Unmatched junction bases numbered 5, after V lost 5 bases and J lost 11 bases. This CDR3 spans 11 amino acids. The CDR3 nucleotides are TGTGCCAGCAGTCCAGGGACAGCATACACCTTC. Encoded protein: CASSPGTAYTF.

At least ten counts were recorded for this clonotype. CDR3 loop: CASSFASNGYTF. The CDR3, as DNA: TGTGCCAGCAGTTTTGCGTCGAATGGCTACACCTTC. The rearrangement uses TRBV12-3 or TRBV12-4 and TRBJ1-2; no clear D gene. CDR3 length: 12 amino acids. Deletions cut 3 bases from V and 6 bases from J, with 8 bases between.

This clonotype was seen ten or more times. The chain uses TRBV12-3 or TRBV12-4 and TRBJ1-2; a weak D match, TRBD1 (5 bases). Deletions cut 4 bases from V and 2 bases from J, with 8 bases between. The CDR3 runs to 13 residues. The CDR3 sequence: CASSSTVNYGYTF. CDR3 nucleotides: TGTGCCAGCAGTTCGACAGTGAACTATGGCTACACCTTC.

By proportion, this clonotype is medium-sized (0.01 to 0.1%). The CDR3 coding sequence is TGTGCCAGCAGACCCTCCGGGACAGGGAAGGGCTACACCTTC. Its translation: CASRPSGTGKGYTF. V gene TRBV12-3 or TRBV12-4 combines with J gene TRBJ1-2, with 9 bases that match TRBD1. CDR3 length: 14 amino acids. With V trimmed by 6 bases and J by 8 bases, 10 bases remained unmatched.

By sample fraction, this clonotype is large. This chain joins TRBV12-3 or TRBV12-4 and TRBJ1-2; a weak D match, TRBD1 (5 bases). The length of the CDR3 is 14 residues. V lost 6 bases, J lost 5 bases, and 16 bases lay in between. CDR3 region: CASRDTGLVYGYTF. The CDR3 DNA reads TGTGCCAGCAGGGATACGGGACTGGTATATGGCTACACCTTC.

The table lists this clonotype with many counts. J is TRBJ1-2 and V is TRBV12-3 or TRBV12-4; D unclear. This CDR3 has 15 residues. Trimming pared 4 bases from V and 0 bases from J, leaving 12 bases between. CDR3 nucleotides: TGTGCCAGCAGTTCGAATACACCAGCTAACTATGGCTACACCTTC. As protein: CASSSNTPANYGYTF.

This clonotype is termed medium-sized. The V call is TRBV12-3 or TRBV12-4, the J call TRBJ1-2; D is perhaps TRBD1 (5 bases). The CDR3 consists of 15 residues. V lost 5 bases, J lost 6 bases, and 19 bases lay in between. DNA of the CDR3: TGTGCCAGCAGTCGCTACGACAGTGTGCGGAATGGCTACACCTTC. It yields the protein CASSRYDSVRNGYTF.

This clonotype qualifies as medium-sized. The rearrangement links TRBV12-3 or TRBV12-4 to TRBJ1-2, with D tentatively TRBD1 (6 bases). This CDR3 is built from 14 residues. V was shortened by 5 bases and J by 4 bases, with 14 bases between the two germline ends. This CDR3 is CASSETGAAYGYTF. The CDR3 DNA follows: TGTGCCAGCAGTGAGACAGGCGCAGCCTATGGCTACACCTTC.

This clonotype is termed medium-sized. The chain carries TRBV12-3 or TRBV12-4 and TRBJ1-2, with a tentative D call TRBD1 (6 bases). The length of the CDR3 is 14 residues. V was clipped by 3 bases and J by 8 bases, with 16 bases between them. The CDR3 reads CASSFGQPRYGYTF. The CDR3 bases are TGTGCCAGCAGTTTTGGACAGCCTCGGTACGGCTACACCTTC.

In this sample, this clonotype is medium-sized. V usage is TRBV12-3 or TRBV12-4 and J usage is TRBJ1-2; maybe TRBD1 (6 bases). CDR3 length: 14 residues. V was cut by 7 bases and J by 8 bases, with 20 bases left in between. The CDR3: CASNRQVYREGYTF. Here the CDR3 DNA reads TGTGCCAGCAACAGACAGGTCTACCGTGAGGGCTACACCTTC.

This clonotype ranks as medium-sized (0.01 to 0.1%). The chain couples TRBV12-3 or TRBV12-4 to TRBJ1-2; no definite D call. This CDR3 is built from 12 residues. V lost 3 bases and J 7 bases, leaving 9 bases between the germline ends. CDR3 nucleotide sequence: TGTGCCAGCAGTTTCAAAGTAGCTGGCTACACCTTC. It codes for CASSFKVAGYTF.

This clonotype was counted only a few times. The chain recombines TRBV12-3 or TRBV12-4 with TRBJ1-2; D ambiguous. This CDR3 is 14 amino acids long. V was shortened by 6 bases and J by 6 bases, with 17 bases between the two germline ends. CDR3 bases: TGTGCCAGCAGAAGGGATGGGAACCAACATGGCTACACCTTC. This gives the protein CASRRDGNQHGYTF.

As for this clonotype: A clone one base away is much larger, so this may be a read error. The CDR3 DNA sequence: TGTGCCAACAGGCCGACAGGTTCTAACTATGGCTACACCTTC. Protein: CANRPTGSNYGYTF. This sequence joins TRBV12-3 or TRBV12-4 and TRBJ1-2; a weak D match, TRBD1 (6 bases). V gave up 10 bases and J gave up 0 bases, with 15 bases separating them. The CDR3 extends over 14 amino acids.

The table lists this clonotype with many counts. V and J are TRBV12-3 or TRBV12-4 and TRBJ1-2; D possibly corresponds to TRBD1 (5 bases). CDR3 length: 13 amino acids. Between the trimmed V and J ends, which lost 5 bases and 2 bases, there was a span of 9 bases. The CDR3 protein is CASSPDRNYGYTF. In nucleotides, the CDR3 is TGTGCCAGCAGTCCCGACAGAAACTATGGCTACACCTTC.

By share, this clonotype counts as medium-sized. The rearrangement links TRBV12-3 or TRBV12-4 to TRBJ1-2; D ambiguous. The CDR3 sequence is 12 residues long. The V and J ends lost 1 base and 8 bases respectively, with 8 bases between them. As DNA, the CDR3 is TGTGCCAGCAGTTTAGGTGCCGTCGGCTACACCTTC. Encoded protein: CASSLGAVGYTF.

In its sample, this clonotype ranks as large. The V and J genes are TRBV12-3 or TRBV12-4 and TRBJ1-2, with 8 positions matching TRBD1. V gave up 8 bases and J gave up 7 bases; unmatched junction bases: 3. The CDR3 extends over 11 amino acids. The CDR3 protein is CASGQGGGYTF. Here the CDR3 DNA reads TGTGCCAGCGGACAGGGAGGTGGCTACACCTTC.

This clonotype is medium-sized. J is TRBJ1-2 and V is TRBV12-3 or TRBV12-4, with D possibly being TRBD1 (6 bases). CDR3 length equals 14 residues. Trimming stripped 6 bases from V and 7 bases from J, with 18 bases between. The CDR3, as DNA: TGTGCCAGCAGCCATAAACAGGGACTTCCTGGCTACACCTTC. The encoded protein is CASSHKQGLPGYTF.